These T cell receptor beta chains were read from a single sample in a study of T cell responses to AZD1222 COVID-19 vaccine. Sequencing was performed with immunoSEQ multiplex PCR; in TCRdb, only in-frame clones are kept and a portion is missing. Among 150,000 to 200,000 clones listed, around 90% were seen once. The material sequenced was peripheral blood, taken on day 0 of AZD1222 vaccination. The receptors here all came from an adult in good health. Each CDR3 is given with its conserved first and last residue. A D gene is named only where the DNA matches it firmly. Not all rows give a size; the values are once, few, many and, for expanded clones, a class.

D: -
size: -
J: TRBJ1-6
V: TRBV19
CDR3: CASKSNVDFTTELHF
DNA: TGTGCCAGTAAGTCGAACGTCGACTTCACGACCGAACTCCACTTT

D: -
size: -
J: TRBJ2-1
V: TRBV21-1
CDR3: CASSKGLAGDYNEQFF
DNA: TGTGCCAGCAGCAAAGGACTAGCGGGAGACTACAATGAGCAGTTCTTC

D: TRBD2
size: once
J: TRBJ2-1
V: TRBV19
CDR3: CASSTREGLVEQFF
DNA: TGTGCCAGTAGTACACGGGAGGGCCTAGTTGAGCAGTTCTTC

D: -
size: -
J: TRBJ2-1
V: TRBV28
CDR3: CASSGTHGTPSREQFF
DNA: TGTGCCAGCAGCGGTACGCACGGGACCCCGAGTCGTGAGCAGTTCTTC

D: -
size: once
J: TRBJ2-2
V: TRBV7-9
CDR3: CASGDRRDRPNTGELFF
DNA: TGTGCCAGCGGGGACCGACGGGACCGGCCAAACACCGGGGAGCTGTTTTTT

D: -
size: -
J: TRBJ1-1
V: TRBV7-9
CDR3: CASSLPKTAPEAFF
DNA: TGTGCCAGCAGCTTACCGAAGACAGCTCCCGAAGCTTTCTTT

D: -
size: -
J: TRBJ1-2
V: TRBV2
CDR3: CASKSRWAEDDYGYTF
DNA: TGTGCCAGCAAATCAAGGTGGGCGGAGGACGACTATGGCTACACCTTC

D: -
size: -
J: TRBJ1-1
V: TRBV20-1
CDR3: CSASRVSAGGDSPFF
DNA: TGCAGTGCTAGTCGGGTATCGGCTGGGGGCGACTCCCCTTTCTTT

D: -
size: -
J: TRBJ1-1
V: TRBV30
CDR3: CAWIAGPNTEAFF
DNA: TGTGCCTGGATCGCGGGTCCGAACACTGAAGCTTTCTTT

D: -
size: -
J: TRBJ2-3
V: TRBV10-2
CDR3: CASSPSGRADTQYF
DNA: TGCGCCAGCAGCCCCTCAGGAAGGGCAGATACGCAGTATTTT

D: -
size: -
J: TRBJ2-7
V: TRBV12-3/TRBV12-4
CDR3: CASSLLLYEQYF
DNA: TGTGCCAGCAGTTTATTACTGTACGAGCAGTACTTC

D: -
size: -
J: TRBJ2-3
V: TRBV6-4
CDR3: CASSDSMGVDTQYF
DNA: TGTGCCAGCAGTGACTCGATGGGGGTAGATACGCAGTATTTT

D: TRBD2
size: -
J: TRBJ2-3
V: TRBV19
CDR3: CASSIDHFGTSGSTDTQYF
DNA: TGTGCCAGTAGTATAGATCACTTTGGGACTAGCGGAAGCACAGATACGCAGTATTTT

D: -
size: -
J: TRBJ1-5
V: TRBV6-6
CDR3: CASSRTDSNQPQHF
DNA: TGTGCCAGCAGCAGGACAGATAGCAATCAGCCCCAGCATTTT

D: TRBD2
size: -
J: TRBJ2-1
V: TRBV6-1
CDR3: CASSELRTSGSGNNEQFF
DNA: TGTGCCAGCAGTGAATTGAGGACTAGCGGGAGCGGCAACAATGAGCAGTTCTTC

D: -
size: -
J: TRBJ1-1
V: TRBV6-1
CDR3: CASSVFRRAGATEAFF
DNA: TGTGCCAGCAGTGTATTTCGACGGGCAGGGGCGACTGAAGCTTTCTTT

D: TRBD2
size: -
J: TRBJ2-5
V: TRBV2
CDR3: CASSEDGRGAQYF
DNA: TGTGCCAGCAGTGAGGACGGGCGGGGGGCCCAGTACTTC

D: -
size: -
J: TRBJ2-2
V: TRBV13
CDR3: CASTLAALRAGELFF
DNA: TGTGCCAGCACTCTGGCGGCACTACGAGCCGGGGAGCTGTTTTTT

D: -
size: -
J: TRBJ2-4
V: TRBV5-1
CDR3: CASSFEGLGAKNIQYF
DNA: TGCGCCAGCAGCTTCGAAGGGCTAGGGGCCAAAAACATTCAGTACTTC

D: -
size: -
J: TRBJ1-5
V: TRBV3-1/TRBV3-2
CDR3: CASSQDSAGDYSNQPQHF
DNA: TGTGCCAGCAGCCAAGATTCGGCCGGGGACTATAGCAATCAGCCCCAGCATTTT

D: -
size: -
J: TRBJ1-2
V: TRBV12-3/TRBV12-4
CDR3: CASSSSFYGYTF
DNA: TGTGCCAGCAGTTCGTCGTTCTATGGCTACACCTTC

D: -
size: -
J: TRBJ2-7
V: TRBV9
CDR3: CASSVASGVYEQYF
DNA: TGTGCCAGCAGCGTAGCCTCCGGCGTGTACGAGCAGTACTTC

D: TRBD1
size: -
J: TRBJ1-5
V: TRBV28
CDR3: CASSLLRGSNQPQHF
DNA: TGTGCCAGCAGTTTACTCAGGGGGAGCAATCAGCCCCAGCATTTT

D: -
size: -
J: TRBJ2-1
V: TRBV9
CDR3: CASSAYPSSYNEQFF
DNA: TGTGCCAGCAGCGCGTACCCTAGCTCCTACAATGAGCAGTTCTTC

D: -
size: -
J: TRBJ2-1
V: TRBV10-1
CDR3: CASSVGHPNEQFF
DNA: TGCGCCAGCAGTGTGGGACACCCCAATGAGCAGTTCTTC

D: -
size: -
J: TRBJ1-2
V: TRBV19
CDR3: CASSFPGFYGYTF
DNA: TGTGCCAGTAGTTTTCCAGGGTTCTATGGCTACACCTTC

D: -
size: -
J: TRBJ2-7
V: TRBV30
CDR3: CAWRGGGQGSYEQYF
DNA: TGTGCCTGGAGAGGAGGGGGCCAAGGGTCCTACGAGCAGTACTTC

D: -
size: -
J: TRBJ2-7
V: TRBV7-9
CDR3: CASSLVSSYEQYF
DNA: TGTGCCAGCAGCTTAGTTAGCTCCTACGAGCAGTACTTC

D: -
size: once
J: TRBJ2-1
V: TRBV9
CDR3: CASSVAVGGQGLYNEQFF
DNA: TGTGCCAGCAGCGTAGCAGTGGGGGGGCAGGGTTTGTACAATGAGCAGTTCTTC

D: -
size: few
J: TRBJ1-5
V: TRBV19
CDR3: CASSPLLGGNQPQHF
DNA: TGTGCCAGTAGCCCATTATTGGGGGGCAATCAGCCCCAGCATTTT

D: -
size: -
J: TRBJ2-3
V: TRBV12-3/TRBV12-4
CDR3: CASSGVDTQYF
DNA: TGTGCCTCTTCGGGGGTCGATACGCAGTATTTT

D: TRBD2
size: -
J: TRBJ2-3
V: TRBV3-1/TRBV3-2
CDR3: CASSQGIPSGDTDTQYF
DNA: TGTGCCAGCAGCCAAGGGATCCCTAGCGGGGACACAGATACGCAGTATTTT

D: -
size: -
J: TRBJ1-1
V: TRBV5-6
CDR3: CASNLGENTEAFF
DNA: TGTGCCAGCAACCTTGGGGAGAACACTGAAGCTTTCTTT

D: -
size: -
J: TRBJ1-1
V: TRBV19
CDR3: CASSIPRGMNTEAFF
DNA: TGTGCCAGTAGTATCCCCCGGGGGATGAACACTGAAGCTTTCTTT

D: TRBD2
size: -
J: TRBJ2-1
V: TRBV7-6
CDR3: CASSVGLVKDNEQFF
DNA: TGTGCCAGCAGCGTGGGACTAGTCAAGGACAATGAGCAGTTCTTC

D: -
size: -
J: TRBJ1-3
V: TRBV25-1
CDR3: CASSQPSPGSGNTIYF
DNA: TGTGCCAGCAGTCAACCCAGCCCGGGCTCTGGAAACACCATATATTTT

D: -
size: -
J: TRBJ2-7
V: TRBV12-5
CDR3: CASGLEGGLGYEQYF
DNA: TGTGCTAGTGGTTTGGAGGGGGGTTTAGGCTACGAGCAGTACTTC

D: TRBD1
size: once
J: TRBJ1-3
V: TRBV10-3
CDR3: CAISDLTGYSGNTIYF
DNA: TGTGCCATCAGTGACTTGACAGGGTACTCTGGAAACACCATATATTTT

D: TRBD1
size: -
J: TRBJ1-1
V: TRBV2
CDR3: CASRTGGGNTEAFF
DNA: TGTGCCAGCAGAACAGGGGGCGGGAACACTGAAGCTTTCTTT

D: -
size: once
J: TRBJ2-7
V: TRBV6-6
CDR3: CASSYADEQYF
DNA: TGTGCCAGCAGTTACGCCGACGAGCAGTACTTC

D: TRBD1
size: -
J: TRBJ1-2
V: TRBV30
CDR3: CAFRSGQGRSGYTF
DNA: TGTGCCTTCCGTTCCGGACAGGGTAGGAGTGGCTACACCTTC

D: -
size: -
J: TRBJ2-2
V: TRBV25-1
CDR3: CASSKLVSGTGGELFF
DNA: TGTGCCAGCAGTAAACTAGTTTCGGGAACAGGCGGGGAGCTGTTTTTT

D: -
size: -
J: TRBJ1-4
V: TRBV6-5
CDR3: CASSKDSGTNEKLFF
DNA: TGTGCCAGCAGTAAGGACAGTGGAACTAATGAAAAACTGTTTTTT

D: -
size: -
J: TRBJ2-3
V: TRBV5-4
CDR3: CASSLSASSTDTQYF
DNA: TGTGCCAGCAGCTTGAGTGCTTCTAGCACAGATACGCAGTATTTT

D: TRBD1
size: few
J: TRBJ1-2
V: TRBV6-1
CDR3: CASSEGGQGSGGYTF
DNA: TGTGCCAGCAGTGAAGGGGGACAGGGTTCGGGTGGCTACACCTTC

D: -
size: few
J: TRBJ1-5
V: TRBV19
CDR3: CASSQTVHGNQPQHF
DNA: TGTGCCAGTAGTCAGACTGTCCATGGCAATCAGCCCCAGCATTTT

D: -
size: -
J: TRBJ1-1
V: TRBV20-1
CDR3: CSARKGTEAFF
DNA: TGCAGTGCTAGAAAGGGGACTGAAGCTTTCTTT

D: TRBD2
size: -
J: TRBJ2-2
V: TRBV20-1
CDR3: CSASVRRGTGELFF
DNA: TGCAGTGCTAGTGTCCGGCGGGGGACCGGGGAGCTGTTTTTT

D: -
size: -
J: TRBJ2-1
V: TRBV2
CDR3: CASRLGGPSSYNEQFF
DNA: TGTGCCAGCAGGCTCGGAGGCCCCAGCTCCTACAATGAGCAGTTCTTC

D: -
size: once
J: TRBJ2-3
V: TRBV7-9
CDR3: CASRQVGGAGTDTQYF
DNA: TGTGCCAGCAGACAGGTTGGGGGCGCGGGTACAGATACGCAGTATTTT

D: -
size: -
J: TRBJ2-7
V: TRBV19
CDR3: CASSIDQISYEQYF
DNA: TGTGCCAGTAGTATAGATCAGATCTCCTACGAGCAGTACTTC

D: -
size: -
J: TRBJ2-3
V: TRBV6-5
CDR3: CASSGGTYSTDTQYF
DNA: TGTGCCAGCAGCGGAGGGACTTATAGCACAGATACGCAGTATTTT

D: TRBD2
size: -
J: TRBJ2-5
V: TRBV7-8
CDR3: CASSLGASGGQETQYF
DNA: TGTGCCAGCAGCTTAGGGGCTAGCGGGGGCCAAGAGACCCAGTACTTC

D: TRBD2
size: -
J: TRBJ2-1
V: TRBV27
CDR3: CASSFGLAGVSNNEQFF
DNA: TGTGCCAGCAGTTTCGGACTAGCGGGAGTCTCGAACAATGAGCAGTTCTTC

D: -
size: -
J: TRBJ2-3
V: TRBV6-2/TRBV6-3
CDR3: CASSPRDLHRIPYTQYF
DNA: TGTGCCAGCAGCCCTAGGGACCTCCACCGAATACCTTATACGCAGTATTTT

D: -
size: -
J: TRBJ1-1
V: TRBV12-3/TRBV12-4
CDR3: CASVREASTEAFF
DNA: TGTGCCAGCGTAAGGGAGGCGAGCACTGAAGCTTTCTTT

D: TRBD1
size: once
J: TRBJ2-7
V: TRBV3-1/TRBV3-2
CDR3: CASSQGQGALYEQYF
DNA: TGTGCCAGCAGCCAAGGACAGGGGGCTTTGTACGAGCAGTACTTC